This TCR beta chain was obtained from a study of blood T cell repertoires in COVID-19. The overall study: Sample material is recorded as cDNA or gDNA derived from T cells, B-cell-depleted T cells, or PBMCs.

In the source study's methods: The authors estimated nucleated cell counts from reference gene primer amplification. The assay was immunoSEQ multiplex PCR, and TCRdb's table has in-frame clones only and misses some. The V and J calls and clone size come from that table; D and trimming were worked out from the DNA. The sample has 25,000 to 30,000 clones, approximately 88% seen once. The junction had 7 bases not matched to a gene; V was cut back by 2 bases and J by 0 bases. Germline CDR1 reads KGHSH; CDR2 reads LQKENI. The CDR3 runs 17 residues. This clone has a handful of counts. The sequence was collected from a man aged 80 or over with active COVID-19. Input material: peripheral blood. The chain recombines TRBV18 with TRBJ1-1; 9 bases align to TRBD1. CDR3 protein: CASSPGDRARMNTEAFF. DNA of the CDR3: TGTGCCAGCTCACCAGGGGACAGGGCCAGGATGAACACTGAAGCTTTCTTT.